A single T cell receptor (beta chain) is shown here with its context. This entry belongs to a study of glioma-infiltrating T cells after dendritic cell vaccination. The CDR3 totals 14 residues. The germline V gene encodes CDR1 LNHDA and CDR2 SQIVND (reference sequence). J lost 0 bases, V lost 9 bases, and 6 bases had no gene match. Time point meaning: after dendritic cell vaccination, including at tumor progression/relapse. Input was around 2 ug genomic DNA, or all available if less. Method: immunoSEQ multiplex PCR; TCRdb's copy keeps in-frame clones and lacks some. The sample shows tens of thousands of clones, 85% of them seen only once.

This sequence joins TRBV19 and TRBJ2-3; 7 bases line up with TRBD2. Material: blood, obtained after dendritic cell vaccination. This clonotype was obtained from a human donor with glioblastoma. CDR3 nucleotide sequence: TGTGCCAGCCGGTCTAGCGGTAGCACAGATACGCAGTATTTT. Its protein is CASRSSGSTDTQYF. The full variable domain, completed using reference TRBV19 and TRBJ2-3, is DGGITQSPKYLFRKEGQNVTLSCEQNLNHDAMYWYRQDPGQGLRLIYYSQIVNDFQKGDIAEGYSVSREKKESFPLTVTSAQKNPTAFYLCASRSSGSTDTQYFGPGTRLTVL.